This T cell receptor beta chain comes out of a study of OX40 agonist ivuxolimab in advanced cancers. Across the whole study: Melanoma, hepatocellular carcinoma, head and neck or renal cell cancer occurred in dose-escalation patients.

The data were produced by immunoSEQ multiplex PCR, yet TCRdb's version contains in-frame clones alone and is incomplete. Found here are tens of thousands of clones, more than 60% of them singletons; the top ten hold about 15%. This clone has just one count. This CDR3 is 13 amino acids long. CDR1 is SEHNR, CDR2 FQNEAQ, per germline (reference sequence). Trimming left V 2 bases short and J 7 bases short, with 11 bases between. This specimen was CD4+ or CD8+ T cells sorted from blood, taken in a trial of the OX40 agonist ivuxolimab. The chain is built from TRBV7-9 and TRBJ1-1; unclear D gene. This sequence originates from an adult with an advanced solid tumor such as melanoma, head and neck, liver or kidney cancer. The CDR3 loop reads CASSLSPSDEAFF. The CDR3 coding sequence is TGTGCCAGCAGCTTAAGCCCATCGGATGAAGCTTTCTTT.